What follows are 27 T cell receptor beta chains derived from one specimen sequenced in a study of blood T cell repertoires in COVID-19. This table comes from immunoSEQ multiplex PCR, and its TCRdb copy is limited to in-frame clones, with some not included. Counted here are fewer than 110,000 clones, 89% occurring once; the ten biggest clones make up 4.5% to 5%. Specimen: peripheral blood. Receptors originate from a man in his forties with active or convalescent COVID-19.

This sequence joins TRBV7-3 and TRBJ2-2; D unclear. The CDR3 extends over 12 amino acids. Germline V lookup: CDR1 SGHTA, CDR2 FQGTGA. Trimming cost V 2 bases and J 6 bases, with 4 bases left between them. The CDR3, as DNA: TGTGCCAGCAGCTTACTTCCCGGGGAGCTGTTTTTT. It encodes CASSLLPGELFF.

The gene calls are TRBV18 and TRBJ1-6; maybe TRBD1 (5 bases). The CDR3 runs to 14 residues. V was clipped by 9 bases and J by 7 bases, with 16 bases between them. Germline loops: CDR1 KGHSH, CDR2 LQKENI. The CDR3 loop reads CASQLSAGNSPLHF. In DNA, the CDR3 is TGTGCCAGTCAACTATCGGCAGGGAATTCACCCCTCCACTTT.

The chain couples TRBV7-2 to TRBJ2-3, with D unresolved. CDR1 and CDR2 (germline): SGHTA, FQGNSA. There are 14 residues in the CDR3. V was clipped by 1 base and J by 4 bases, with 9 bases between them. CDR3 amino acids: CASSLVVFADTQYF. The CDR3 DNA reads as TGTGCCAGCAGCTTAGTTGTGTTCGCAGATACGCAGTATTTT.

V is TRBV7-2 and J is TRBJ1-4; D is perhaps TRBD1 (6 bases). V was clipped by 4 bases and J by 1 base, with 10 bases between them. The germline V gene encodes CDR1 SGHTA and CDR2 FQGNSA. This CDR3 spans 15 amino acids. CDR3 sequence reads: CASSSQQGTNEKLFF. The CDR3 region has the DNA TGTGCCAGCAGCTCCCAACAGGGAACTAATGAAAAACTGTTTTTT.

The chain couples TRBV24-1 to TRBJ2-1, with D possibly matching TRBD2 (7 bases). The CDR3 has 17 residues. The ends were cut back, 0 bases at V and 8 bases at J, with 19 bases in the middle. CDR1 is KGHDR, CDR2 SFDVKD, per germline. CDR3 nucleotides: TGTGCCACCAGTGATTTGTGGGGGCGGGAGAGGGACGATGAGCAGTTCTTC. The encoded protein is CATSDLWGRERDDEQFF.

The rearrangement links TRBV18 to TRBJ2-7, with 8 bases identical to TRBD1. V lost 5 bases and J lost 4; bases outside the gene matches: 13. Germline V gene sequence: CDR1 KGHSH, CDR2 LQKENI. CDR3 size: 16 residues. Here the CDR3 DNA reads TGTGCCAGCTCAGAGGCTACAGGGGGAGGAGGGTACGAGCAGTACTTC. Translated, it gives CASSEATGGGGYEQYF.

V is TRBV2 and J is TRBJ2-7; 11 bases match TRBD2. The CDR3 spans 15 residues. The germline V gene encodes CDR1 SNHLY and CDR2 FYNNEI. Unmatched junction bases numbered 8, after V lost 7 bases and J lost 3 bases. The CDR3 coding sequence is TGTGCCAGCAATCACCCGGGACTAGCGGTCTACGAGCAGTACTTC. It encodes CASNHPGLAVYEQYF. Supplemented by reference TRBV2 and TRBJ2-7, the full variable domain reads EPEVTQTPSHQVTQMGQEVILRCVPISNHLYFYWYRQILGQKVEFLVSFYNNEISEKSEIFDDQFSVERPDGSNFTLKIRSTKLEDSAMYFCASNHPGLAVYEQYFGPGTRLTVT.

The gene calls are TRBV5-1 and TRBJ2-5, with a tentative D call TRBD2 (5 bases). The CDR3 is 15 residues long. V lost 3 bases to trimming and J lost 5 bases, with 17 bases between them. Germline CDR1 reads SGHRS; CDR2 reads YFSETQ. CDR3 in DNA: TGCGCCAGCAGCTCCGGACTCGTTTTATGGGAGACCCAGTACTTC. It yields the protein CASSSGLVLWETQYF.

The chain links TRBV28 to TRBJ1-5; 10 bases align to TRBD1. J was trimmed by 8 bases and V by 5 bases; bases with no gene match: 6. The CDR3 has 14 residues. Germline V gene sequence: CDR1 MDHEN, CDR2 SYDVKM. This CDR3 reads CASSLAGTGEPQHF. In DNA, the CDR3 is TGTGCCAGCAGTCTGGCCGGGACAGGGGAGCCCCAGCATTTT.

Note on this clone: This sample includes further DNA sequences coding for the same CDR3. The rearrangement uses TRBV6-5 and TRBJ2-5, with TRBD2 as a possible D gene (5 bases). Trimming cost V 5 bases and J 5 bases, with 12 bases left between them. Per the germline V gene, CDR1 is MNHEY and CDR2 is SVGAGI. This CDR3 has 13 amino acids. The CDR3 nucleotides are TGTGCCAGCAGTCGGACTGGTAGGGAGACCCAGTACTTC. The encoded protein is CASSRTGRETQYF.

The chain is built from TRBV5-4 and TRBJ2-4, with 9 bases lining up with TRBD2. The CDR3 has 18 residues. Germline CDR1 SGHNT, CDR2 YYREEE (reference sequence). Trimming removed 2 bases from V and 0 bases from J; junction bases left unmatched: 9. The CDR3 sequence is CASSFAGGYKIAKNIQYF. The CDR3 bases are TGTGCCAGCAGCTTTGCGGGAGGGTACAAAATAGCCAAAAACATTCAGTACTTC.

This chain uses TRBV11-3 with TRBJ2-5; no reliable D call. There are 16 residues in the CDR3. V lost 5 bases to trimming and J lost 1 base, with 17 bases between them. Germline CDR1 and CDR2: SGHNT and YENEEA. In DNA form, the CDR3 reads TGTGCCAGCAGCCCCGTGTCTCCGTTCGGCCAAGAGACCCAGTACTTC. Translation gives CASSPVSPFGQETQYF.

The chain employs TRBV28 and TRBJ2-7; 7 nucleotides line up with TRBD2. The J segment lost 4 bases and the V segment lost 6 bases, leaving 9 bases of the junction unmatched. Germline loops: CDR1 MDHEN, CDR2 SYDVKM. There are 14 residues in the CDR3. The chain's CDR3 is CASRTGGTTYEQYF. CDR3 bases: TGTGCCAGCAGAACGGGCGGGACTACGTACGAGCAGTACTTC.

This clone was observed once. The chain carries TRBV12-3 or TRBV12-4 and TRBJ1-2, with D possibly matching TRBD1 (5 bases). CDR3 length: 13 residues. Trimming cost V 6 bases and J 1 base, with 9 bases left between them. The chain's CDR3 is CASSPQVNYGYTF. The CDR3 DNA reads as TGTGCCAGCAGCCCACAGGTTAACTATGGCTACACCTTC.

This chain connects TRBV10-3 to TRBJ1-6, with unresolved D. V lost 6 bases and J lost 0, with 3 bases in between. Germline V gene lookup returns CDR1 ENHRY and CDR2 SYGVKD. The CDR3 spans 13 residues. DNA of the CDR3: TGTGCCATCAGGAGCTCCTATAATTCACCCCTCCACTTT. Translation gives CAIRSSYNSPLHF.

The V gene is TRBV11-2, the J gene TRBJ1-5, with D unclear. This CDR3 is 12 amino acids long. The germline gives CDR1 SGHAT, CDR2 FQNNGV. With 3 bases removed from V and 6 bases from J, the gap between germline ends came to 6 bases. In DNA, the CDR3 is TGTGCCAGCAGCTTCCCGGGTCAGCCCCAGCATTTT. It is translated as CASSFPGQPQHF.

CDR3 amino acids: CASSPSGGDEKLFF. CDR3 in DNA: TGTGCCAGCTCACCGTCAGGAGGGGATGAAAAACTGTTTTTT. The V call is TRBV18, the J call TRBJ1-4; weak D call: TRBD1 (5 bases). In germline, CDR1 is KGHSH, CDR2 LQKENI. This CDR3 region has 14 residues. Trimming removed 3 bases at V and 6 bases at J, with 11 bases between.

This clone was seen a single time. The rearrangement uses TRBV28 and TRBJ1-1; 7 bases agree with TRBD1. Trimming at V came to 8 bases and at J to 9 bases, leaving 12 bases not matched to a gene. The CDR3 has 13 amino acids. The germline CDR1 and CDR2 sequences are MDHEN and SYDVKM. The CDR3 loop reads CASHGPAGGKAFF. CDR3 DNA sequence: TGTGCCAGCCATGGCCCGGCAGGGGGGAAAGCTTTCTTT.

The CDR3, as DNA: TGTGCCAGCAGTTTATCCGAACAGGGGGTAGGAGCTTTCTTT. Its translation: CASSLSEQGVGAFF. The rearrangement links TRBV27 to TRBJ1-1, with 8 bases identical to TRBD1. This CDR3 is 14 amino acids long. The J segment lost 10 bases and the V segment lost 0 bases, leaving 7 bases of the junction unmatched. The V gene's germline CDR1 is MNHEY and CDR2 SMNVEV (reference sequence).

This clone was seen a few times. The chain combines TRBV28 with TRBJ1-1; D ambiguous. The CDR3 spans 17 residues. V shed 4 bases and J shed 0 bases, with 18 bases lying between them. Germline loops: CDR1 MDHEN, CDR2 SYDVKM. The chain's CDR3 is CASSYPLGGLLNTEAFF. CDR3 DNA sequence: TGTGCCAGCAGTTACCCTTTGGGAGGACTTTTGAACACTGAAGCTTTCTTT.

The chain combines TRBV4-3 with TRBJ1-2; no definite D call. V was cut by 4 bases and J by 5 bases, with 20 bases left in between. CDR3 length: 16 residues. In germline, CDR1 is LGHNA, CDR2 YSLEER. The CDR3 protein is CASSPPTATAGYGYTF. The CDR3 region has the DNA TGCGCCAGCAGCCCCCCCACAGCGACCGCGGGTTATGGCTACACCTTC.

The V call is TRBV19, the J call TRBJ1-5; D is unclear. CDR1 is LNHDA and CDR2 is SQIVND in the germline V gene (reference sequence). V lost 5 bases and J lost 6, with 11 bases in between. There are 13 residues in the CDR3. DNA for the CDR3: TGTGCCAGTAGTTCCGGGATTTCTCAGCCCCAGCATTTT. Protein product: CASSSGISQPQHF.

V gene TRBV30 combines with J gene TRBJ2-3; TRBD1 might be the D (6 bases). The germline V and J ends were trimmed by 0 bases and 3 bases, with 19 bases remaining between them. Germline V gene sequence: CDR1 GTSNPN, CDR2 SVGIG (reference sequence). The CDR3 has 17 residues. The CDR3 loop is CAWSVWVGQGRTDTQYF. As DNA, the CDR3 is TGTGCCTGGAGTGTATGGGTAGGGCAGGGGCGAACAGATACGCAGTATTTT.

J is TRBJ1-2 and V is TRBV7-8, with D possibly being TRBD1 (6 bases). Trimming left V 7 bases short and J 6 bases short, with 15 bases between. This CDR3 spans 13 amino acids. Per the germline V gene, CDR1 is SGHVS and CDR2 is FQNEAQ. The CDR3 region has the DNA TGTGCCAGCACAAACAGAGGGGGAGATGGCTACACCTTC. Amino acids: CASTNRGGDGYTF.

J is TRBJ1-6 and V is TRBV19, with 7 bases fitting TRBD1. CDR1 and CDR2 from the germline V gene are LNHDA and SQIVND (reference sequence). V lost 9 bases and J lost 0; bases outside the gene matches: 11. The CDR3 consists of 17 residues. CDR3 sequence (DNA): TGTGCCAGCAAAGCCTCCAGGGGGAGCTCCTATAATTCACCCCTCCACTTT. This translates into CASKASRGSSYNSPLHF. The full variable domain, in which reference TRBV19 and TRBJ1-6 provide the parts outside the CDR3, is DGGITQSPKYLFRKEGQNVTLSCEQNLNHDAMYWYRQDPGQGLRLIYYSQIVNDFQKGDIAEGYSVSREKKESFPLTVTSAQKNPTAFYLCASKASRGSSYNSPLHFGNGTRLTVT.

This rearrangement joins TRBV6-4 to TRBJ2-2; 7 bases match TRBD2. The CDR3 consists of 14 residues. The V gene's germline CDR1 is MRHNA and CDR2 SNTAGT. V lost 2 bases and J lost 6; bases outside the gene matches: 3. CDR3 DNA: TGTGCCAGCAGTGACCTTAGCGGGCCCGGGGAGCTGTTTTTT. This gives the protein CASSDLSGPGELFF.

V and J are TRBV7-9 and TRBJ1-3; D might be TRBD1 (6 bases). V was shortened by 4 bases and J by 4 bases, with 14 bases between the two germline ends. The CDR3 runs to 15 residues. CDR1 and CDR2 (germline): SEHNR, FQNEAQ (reference sequence). The CDR3 loop is CASSSNVQGGNTIYF. CDR3 in DNA: TGTGCCAGCAGCTCCAACGTCCAGGGGGGAAACACCATATATTTT.